This T cell receptor (beta chain) was identified during a study of blood T cell repertoires in COVID-19. As for the study in general: The samples span acute and convalescent COVID-19 from the United States, Italy and Spain.

The V gene end was trimmed by 1 base and the J gene end by 5 bases; junction bases not matched to a gene: 4. The germline V gene has CDR1 SGHKS and CDR2 YYEKEE (reference sequence). CDR3 length: 15 residues. In Cohort 3, a recovered donor had either two negative PCRs, clearance, or symptom resolution. Sequenced by immunoSEQ multiplex PCR; TCRdb stores in-frame clones only, minus some. The sample consists of under 350,000 clones, around nine tenths of them appearing once. Sequencing was carried out using PBMCs or T cells enriched from blood (not recorded which). This clonotype originated in a woman aged 18-29 years who had recovered from COVID-19. The chain has TRBV5-5 and TRBJ2-1, with 9 bases that match TRBD1. For the CDR3, the DNA is TGTGCCAGCAGCTTGTGGGGGACAGGGAACAATGAGCAGTTCTTC. It specifies CASSLWGTGNNEQFF.